This T cell receptor beta chain was profiled in a study of identifying expanded T cells in peripheral blood. Healthy donors had no documented immune events, such as infections, while sampled. The V gene end was trimmed by 0 bases and the J gene end by 4 bases; junction bases not matched to a gene: 1. Germline V gene sequence: CDR1 SGHRS, CDR2 YFSETQ. CDR3 length equals 14 residues. On this clone: Antigen: not known.

Clones were read by immunoSEQ multiplex PCR, and TCRdb kept only the in-frame ones, dropping some. The table includes about 82,000 clones, 85% to 90% detected once. Findings and caveats of the study: Variance in clone template counts between two-week samples significantly increased with total template count across all healthy donors. Over two and four weeks, about 15 and 18 clones changed, versus approximately 1.2 between replicates.

The V call is TRBV5-1, the J call TRBJ2-3; 8 bases are a match to TRBD2. Source material: blood. This receptor was obtained from a person between 18 and 75 years old in good health. CDR3 nucleotides: TGCGCCAGCAGCTTGGCGGGAGGGTCAGATACGCAGTATTTT. Residues: CASSLAGGSDTQYF.